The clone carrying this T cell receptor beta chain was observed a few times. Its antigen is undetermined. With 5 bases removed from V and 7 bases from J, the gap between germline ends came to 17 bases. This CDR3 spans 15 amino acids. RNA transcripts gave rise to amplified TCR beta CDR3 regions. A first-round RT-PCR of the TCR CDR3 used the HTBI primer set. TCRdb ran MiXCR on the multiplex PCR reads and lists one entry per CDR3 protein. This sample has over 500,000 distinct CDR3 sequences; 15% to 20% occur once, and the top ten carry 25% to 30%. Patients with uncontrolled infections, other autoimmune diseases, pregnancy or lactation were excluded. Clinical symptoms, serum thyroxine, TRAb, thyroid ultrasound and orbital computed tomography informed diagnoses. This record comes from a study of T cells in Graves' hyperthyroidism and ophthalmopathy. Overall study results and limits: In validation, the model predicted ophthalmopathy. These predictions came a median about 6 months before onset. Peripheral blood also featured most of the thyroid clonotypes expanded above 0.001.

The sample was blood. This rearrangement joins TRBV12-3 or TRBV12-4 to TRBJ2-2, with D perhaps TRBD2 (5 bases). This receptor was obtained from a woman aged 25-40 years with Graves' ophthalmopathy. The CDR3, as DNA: TGTGCCAGCAGTCCCCCGGGATCTGTCGGCGGGGAGCTGTTTTTT. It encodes CASSPPGSVGGELFF.